This is a list of T cell receptor beta chains from one sample in a study of cytomegalovirus exposure and HLA in healthy donors. Assay: immunoSEQ multiplex PCR; the TCRdb copy retains only in-frame clones and omits some. This table has 200,000 to 300,000 clones, around 78% appearing once. Sequencing used PBMCs. Receptors originate from a boy aged 5-17 years in good health and CMV-seronegative. CDR3s include the opening cysteine and the closing phenylalanine or tryptophan. Each record gives: V gene, J gene, D gene, clone size, CDR3 length, CDR3 protein, CDR3 DNA. The D gene is left open where the match is weak. Not every row has a clone size; where given, it reads once, few, many or a size class.

TRBV19	TRBJ2-7	TRBD1	NA	14	CASSIRQGSYEQYF	TGTGCCAGTAGTATTCGACAGGGCTCCTACGAGCAGTACTTC
TRBV7-8	TRBJ2-1	NA	NA	18	CASSPNSLGGTFYNEQFF	TGTGCCAGCAGCCCCAACTCACTTGGGGGCACTTTCTACAATGAGCAGTTCTTC
TRBV6-1	TRBJ2-1	NA	NA	14	CASTEDRGIGEQFF	TGTGCCAGCACCGAGGACAGAGGGATCGGTGAGCAGTTCTTC
TRBV5-6	TRBJ2-7	NA	NA	13	CASSLDGSYEQYF	TGTGCCAGCAGCTTGGACGGCTCCTACGAGCAGTACTTC
TRBV19	TRBJ1-2	TRBD1	NA	16	CASRTTGQVTNYGYTF	TGTGCCAGTAGGACGACGGGACAGGTTACTAACTATGGCTACACCTTC
TRBV30	TRBJ2-7	TRBD1	NA	14	CAWSADRASYEQYF	TGTGCCTGGAGCGCGGACAGGGCGTCCTACGAGCAGTACTTC
TRBV13	TRBJ2-7	NA	NA	14	CASSISTGYCEQYF	TGTGCCAGCAGCATCTCAACCGGGTACTGCGAGCAGTACTTC
TRBV7-6	TRBJ1-4	TRBD1	NA	19	CASSQRDPGQGSFGEKLFF	TGTGCCAGCAGCCAAAGAGACCCGGGACAGGGGTCCTTTGGGGAAAAACTGTTTTTT
TRBV6-5	TRBJ1-1	TRBD1	few	15	CASSRTYRGQSEAFF	TGTGCCAGCAGTAGAACGTACAGGGGGCAGTCTGAAGCTTTCTTT
TRBV11-2	TRBJ2-5	TRBD2	NA	14	CASSFLAGGKTQYF	TGTGCCAGCAGTTTTCTAGCGGGGGGGAAGACCCAGTACTTC
TRBV5-1	TRBJ2-7	TRBD1	NA	14	CASSDRDGANEQYF	TGCGCCAGCAGTGACAGGGATGGAGCCAACGAGCAGTACTTC
TRBV7-2	TRBJ2-2	NA	NA	15	CASSLTLRNTGELFF	TGTGCCAGCAGCTTAACTCTGCGGAACACCGGGGAGCTGTTTTTT
TRBV5-1	TRBJ2-7	NA	NA	15	CASSSLAASSYEQYF	TGCGCCAGCAGCAGTTTAGCGGCAAGCTCCTACGAGCAGTACTTC
TRBV7-9	TRBJ1-2	TRBD1	NA	16	CASSSPNDRGFHGYTF	TGTGCCAGCAGCTCGCCAAACGACAGGGGCTTTCATGGCTACACCTTC
TRBV15	TRBJ2-5	TRBD2	few	20	CATSRGPGWTSGRARETQYF	TGTGCCACCAGCAGAGGACCGGGGTGGACTAGCGGGAGGGCCAGGGAGACCCAGTACTTC
TRBV6-5	TRBJ2-3	NA	NA	12	CATTEATDTQYF	TGTGCCACGACAGAAGCCACAGATACGCAGTATTTT
TRBV11-2	TRBJ1-4	TRBD1	NA	16	CASRDPGQGSNEKLFF	TGTGCCAGCAGGGACCCGGGACAGGGATCTAATGAAAAACTGTTTTTT
TRBV4-1	TRBJ1-1	NA	few	14	CASSQSSSLCEAFF	TGCGCCAGCAGCCAATCGTCGTCACTTTGTGAAGCTTTCTTT
TRBV7-9	TRBJ1-5	NA	few	16	CASSLAGRVGNQPQHF	TGTGCCAGCAGCTTAGCCGGCAGGGTAGGAAATCAGCCCCAGCATTTT
TRBV11-2	TRBJ2-5	NA	NA	13	CASSFGEAETQYF	TGTGCCAGCAGCTTCGGGGAGGCGGAGACCCAGTACTTC
TRBV5-4	TRBJ1-4	NA	NA	13	CASSFGMEREEFF	TGTGCCAGCAGTTTCGGGATGGAGCGGGAGGAGTTTTTT
TRBV28	TRBJ2-7	NA	NA	14	CASSSDSMSYEQYF	TGTGCCAGCAGTTCCGACAGTATGTCCTACGAGCAGTACTTC
TRBV5-6	TRBJ2-5	TRBD2	once	14	CASSTSGGTETQYF	TGTGCCAGCAGCACCTCGGGGGGAACGGAGACCCAGTACTTC
TRBV30	TRBJ1-3	TRBD1	NA	20	CAWSVMSQHRDSVFGNTIYF	TGTGCCTGGAGTGTAATGTCGCAGCACCGGGACAGCGTTTTTGGAAACACCATATATTTT
TRBV25-1	TRBJ2-5	NA	few	13	CASSTEYQETQYF	TGTGCCAGCAGCACAGAGTACCAAGAGACCCAGTACTTC
TRBV14	TRBJ1-2	TRBD1	NA	14	CASSRLGQSSGYTF	TGTGCCAGCAGCCGTTTGGGACAGTCGTCGGGCTACACCTTC
TRBV6-1	TRBJ2-7	NA	NA	14	CASSEGLNPSGQYF	TGTGCCAGCAGTGAGGGACTCAACCCGAGCGGGCAGTACTTC
TRBV19	TRBJ2-5	TRBD2	NA	17	CASSKGLAGGSQETQYF	TGTGCCAGTAGTAAGGGACTAGCGGGAGGAAGCCAGGAGACCCAGTACTTC
TRBV7-6	TRBJ2-7	NA	NA	14	CASSPTKPPYEQYF	TGTGCCAGCAGCCCAACTAAGCCTCCCTACGAGCAGTACTTC
TRBV19	TRBJ2-3	TRBD2	NA	16	CATIRTSGSFEDTQYF	TGTGCCACCATAAGGACTAGCGGGAGTTTTGAGGATACGCAGTATTTT
TRBV4-1	TRBJ2-2	NA	NA	17	CASSLGWKLANTGELFF	TGCGCCAGCAGCCTCGGGTGGAAACTCGCGAACACCGGGGAGCTGTTTTTT
TRBV11-2	TRBJ2-5	NA	NA	16	CASSLNPPRHLETQYF	TGTGCCAGCAGCTTAAACCCCCCGAGACACTTAGAGACCCAGTACTTC
TRBV2	TRBJ2-7	TRBD1	NA	14	CASSGSQGVTEQYF	TGTGCCAGCAGTGGGTCACAGGGGGTAACGGAGCAGTACTTC
TRBV7-3	TRBJ2-3	TRBD1	NA	16	CASSSLGQGFTDTQYF	TGTGCCAGCAGCTCGCTGGGACAGGGCTTCACAGATACGCAGTATTTT
TRBV10-1	TRBJ1-2	TRBD1	NA	13	CASSEQGRYGYTF	TGCGCCAGCAGTGAACAGGGGAGGTATGGCTACACCTTC
TRBV25-1	TRBJ1-1	NA	NA	14	CASSSDSLNTEAFF	TGTGCCAGCAGTTCGGACAGCCTGAACACTGAAGCTTTCTTT
TRBV6-1	TRBJ1-2	NA	few	12	CASRVVSYGYTF	TGTGCCAGCAGAGTAGTTAGCTATGGCTACACCTTC
TRBV10-3	TRBJ1-2	NA	NA	15	CATSQDRGSNYGYTF	TGTGCCACATCACAAGACAGAGGATCTAACTATGGCTACACCTTC
TRBV5-1	TRBJ1-2	TRBD1	NA	14	CASSTTGSLRGYTF	TGCGCCAGCAGCACGACAGGGTCGCTTCGTGGCTACACCTTC
TRBV20-1	TRBJ2-7	NA	NA	11	CSASYGEAQYF	TGCAGTGCTAGTTACGGGGAAGCGCAGTACTTC
TRBV9	TRBJ1-5	NA	NA	14	CASSVGYRVEPQHF	TGTGCCAGCAGCGTAGGGTACAGGGTGGAACCCCAGCATTTT
TRBV19	TRBJ1-6	TRBD1	NA	14	CASTTLGGGSPLHF	TGTGCCAGTACCACGCTAGGGGGCGGGTCACCCCTCCACTTT
TRBV19	TRBJ2-2	TRBD2	NA	13	CASYSSGGGELFF	TGTGCCAGTTACTCTAGCGGGGGCGGGGAGCTGTTTTTT
TRBV27	TRBJ2-1	TRBD1	NA	16	CASSLLWDRVQDEQFF	TGTGCCAGCAGTTTATTGTGGGACAGGGTTCAGGATGAGCAGTTCTTC
TRBV2	TRBJ2-1	TRBD1	NA	15	CASSEGQGGYNEQFF	TGTGCCAGCAGCGAGGGACAGGGGGGATACAATGAGCAGTTCTTC
TRBV19	TRBJ1-1	NA	NA	14	CASSRGERDTEAFF	TGTGCCAGTAGTCGTGGGGAGAGAGACACTGAAGCTTTCTTT
TRBV7-9	TRBJ2-7	TRBD2	NA	14	CASSLAGGENEQYF	TGTGCCAGCAGCTTAGCGGGAGGGGAAAACGAGCAGTACTTC
TRBV11-2	TRBJ1-5	NA	NA	13	CASSLVYGQPQHF	TGTGCCAGCAGCTTAGTATACGGGCAGCCCCAGCATTTT
TRBV15	TRBJ2-5	NA	NA	14	CATSRDTAGKTQYF	TGTGCCACCAGCAGAGATACGGCCGGGAAGACCCAGTACTTC
TRBV29-1	TRBJ1-1	NA	NA	15	CSVVYTAAGGTEAFF	TGCAGCGTTGTTTATACGGCCGCGGGTGGCACTGAAGCTTTCTTT